This TCR beta chain was sequenced for a study of T-cell memory formation after mild COVID-19. The table lists this clonotype with a few counts. The antigen is undetermined. Via MiXCR, TCRdb re-called the 5' RACE reads, giving one row per CDR3 protein. Here the sample spans approximately 340,000 distinct CDR3 sequences, over 10% being singletons. After removal of 5 bases from V and 8 bases from J, the junction contained 12 bases not matched to a gene. This CDR3 comprises 15 residues. The germline CDR1 and CDR2 sequences are MDHEN and SYDVKM. Study-wide results and limits: Among contracting clones, CD4+ were mainly CM/EM and CD8+ enriched in EMRA.

Sequencing was performed on PBMCs or a T cell subset sorted from them (not recorded which). V gene TRBV28 combines with J gene TRBJ1-2; TRBD1 matches 9 bases. The clonotype was recovered from a man aged 18-30 years who had mild COVID-19 (a few samples of this study predate the infection). Cell type and time point are not known. The CDR3 nucleotides are TGTGCCAGCAGTCCCTCCGGGACAGGGTTCGGAGGCTACACCTTC. Translation gives CASSPSGTGFGGYTF.